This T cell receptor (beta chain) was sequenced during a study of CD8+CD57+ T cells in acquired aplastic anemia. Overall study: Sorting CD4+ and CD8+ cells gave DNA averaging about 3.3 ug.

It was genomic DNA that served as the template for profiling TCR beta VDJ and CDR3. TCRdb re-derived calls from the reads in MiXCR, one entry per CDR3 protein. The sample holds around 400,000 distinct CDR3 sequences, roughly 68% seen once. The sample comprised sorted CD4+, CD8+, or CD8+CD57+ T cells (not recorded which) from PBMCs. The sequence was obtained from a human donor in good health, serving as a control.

CDR3 sequence (DNA): TGTGCCAGTCGCAAGGGACAGTCCAACGAGCAGTACTTC. Translating it yields CASRKGQSNEQYF. This chain links TRBV11-1 with TRBJ2-7, with TRBD1 matching over 7 bases. CDR3 length: 13 amino acids. The J segment lost 5 bases and the V segment lost 9 bases, leaving 10 bases of the junction unmatched. CDR1 SGHAT and CDR2 FQDESV come from the germline V gene (reference sequence).